One sample yielded the 31 T cell receptor beta chains listed below, sequenced in a study of cytomegalovirus exposure and HLA in healthy donors. Assay: immunoSEQ multiplex PCR; the TCRdb copy retains only in-frame clones and omits some. This sample carries more than 100,000 clones, around 87% of them seen once, and the ten largest clones take about 6%. Sequencing was carried out using PBMCs. Receptor source: a woman under 30 in good health and CMV-seropositive.

This chain joins TRBV14 and TRBJ1-2; no clear D gene. Trimming cost V 2 bases and J 2 bases, with 6 bases left between them. The CDR3 spans 13 residues. Germline V CDR1 and CDR2: SGHDN, FVKESK. As DNA, the CDR3 is TGTGCCAGCAGCCAAATCCCAAACTATGGCTACACCTTC. The encoded protein is CASSQIPNYGYTF.

As DNA, the CDR3 is TGTGCCAGCAGCCCGGACAGACAGGAGACCCAGTACTTC. This translates into CASSPDRQETQYF. The chain recombines TRBV5-4 with TRBJ2-5; tentatively, D is TRBD1 (6 bases). Germline lookup yields CDR1 SGHNT and CDR2 YYREEE (reference sequence). Trimming pared 4 bases from V and 5 bases from J, leaving 12 bases between. This CDR3 has 13 amino acids.

The rearrangement links TRBV4-3 to TRBJ1-2; no reliable D call. The germline CDR1 and CDR2 sequences are LGHNA and YSLEER. The CDR3 has 14 residues. V lost 0 bases and J 4 bases, leaving 9 bases between the germline ends. CDR3 bases: TGCGCCAGCAGCCAAGATAATCCACTCTATGGCTACACCTTC. Its translation: CASSQDNPLYGYTF.

The rearrangement links TRBV2 to TRBJ2-1; 12 nucleotides match TRBD2. Germline V CDR1 and CDR2: SNHLY, FYNNEI. J gave up 6 bases and V 5 bases, and 5 bases lay outside the gene matches. The CDR3 is 15 amino acids. In DNA form, the CDR3 reads TGTGCCAGCAGTCCGGGACTAGCGGGCACCAATGAGCAGTTCTTC. It translates to CASSPGLAGTNEQFF.

V and J are TRBV4-3 and TRBJ1-2; a possible D gene is TRBD1 (6 bases). V was clipped by 2 bases and J by 5 bases, with 15 bases between them. Germline CDR1 and CDR2: LGHNA and YSLEER. This CDR3 comprises 15 residues. CDR3 nucleotides: TGCGCCAGCAGCCAACAGTTGACAGGAGGATATGGCTACACCTTC. Residues: CASSQQLTGGYGYTF.

This chain connects TRBV9 to TRBJ2-5, with TRBD1 as a possible D gene (6 bases). This CDR3 has 16 amino acids. Germline CDR1 is SGDLS and CDR2 is YYNGEE. V dropped 0 bases and J dropped 5 bases, with 17 bases sitting between them. The CDR3 here is CASSVASIQGVETQYF. CDR3 bases: TGTGCCAGCAGCGTAGCCTCCATACAGGGAGTGGAGACCCAGTACTTC.

The V and J genes are TRBV9 and TRBJ2-1, with 9 bases fitting TRBD2. This CDR3 has 17 residues. CDR1 and CDR2 (germline): SGDLS, YYNGEE. Germline trimming cut 2 bases from V and 8 bases from J; bases unmatched to any gene: 14. In nucleotides, the CDR3 is TGTGCCAGCAGCGTCGATAGCGGGAGAAGGGGGAGAGATGAGCAGTTCTTC. It is translated as CASSVDSGRRGRDEQFF.

This chain links TRBV29-1 with TRBJ2-7; 8 bases line up with TRBD2. Unmatched junction bases numbered 12, after V lost 4 bases and J lost 7 bases. This CDR3 spans 14 amino acids. Germline V gives CDR1 SQVTM, CDR2 ANQGSEA. Here the CDR3 reads CSVGTAGGYREQYF. The CDR3 DNA reads TGCAGCGTTGGCACGGCGGGGGGTTATCGGGAGCAGTACTTC.

The chain is built from TRBV11-2 and TRBJ2-7; D perhaps matches TRBD2 (6 bases). From germline, CDR1 is SGHAT and CDR2 FQNNGV. This CDR3 has 14 residues. Deletions cut 5 bases from V and 1 base from J, with 12 bases between. CDR3 nucleotides: TGTGCCAGCAGCCCTAGGGAGGATTCCTACGAGCAGTACTTC. Its translation is CASSPREDSYEQYF.

The rearrangement links TRBV5-6 to TRBJ1-5, with D unresolved. This CDR3 is built from 14 residues. The germline V gene has CDR1 SGHDT and CDR2 YYEEEE. V was shortened by 4 bases and J by 2 bases, with 10 bases between the two germline ends. CDR3 DNA: TGTGCCAGCAGCCGGCTGGGAGGCAATCAGCCCCAGCATTTT. Translated: CASSRLGGNQPQHF. The full variable domain, in which reference TRBV5-6 and TRBJ1-5 provide the parts outside the CDR3, is DAGVTQSPTHLIKTRGQQVTLRCSPKSGHDTVSWYQQALGQGPQFIFQYYEEEERQRGNFPDRFSGHQFPNYSSELNVNALLLGDSALYLCASSRLGGNQPQHFGDGTRLSIL.

The rearrangement links TRBV7-9 to TRBJ2-3; TRBD2 agrees at 10 bases. Germline trimming cut 4 bases from V and 2 bases from J; bases unmatched to any gene: 6. CDR3 length equals 16 residues. CDR1 SEHNR and CDR2 FQNEAQ come from the germline V gene (reference sequence). The CDR3 DNA reads TGTGCCAGCAGCTCAATGACTAGCGGGCTCACAGATACGCAGTATTTT. As protein: CASSSMTSGLTDTQYF.

The J gene is TRBJ2-1, the V gene TRBV7-2; TRBD2 aligns across 9 bases. V lost 2 bases, J lost 7 bases, and 12 bases stayed unmatched. CDR3 length: 17 amino acids. Germline CDR1 reads SGHTA; CDR2 reads FQGNSA. CDR3 sequence: CASSLTPPGLAKNEQFF. For the CDR3, the DNA is TGTGCCAGCAGCTTAACGCCGCCCGGACTAGCGAAAAATGAGCAGTTCTTC.

The rearrangement links TRBV5-1 to TRBJ1-5; weak D call: TRBD1 (6 bases). The CDR3 totals 17 residues. Germline V gene lookup returns CDR1 SGHRS and CDR2 YFSETQ. V was shortened by 0 bases and J by 1 base, with 14 bases between the two germline ends. DNA of the CDR3: TGCGCCAGCAGCTTGGAGGGGGGGCCGGGAAGCAATCAGCCCCAGCATTTT. Its protein product is CASSLEGGPGSNQPQHF. Supplemented by reference TRBV5-1 and TRBJ1-5, the full variable domain reads KAGVTQTPRYLIKTRGQQVTLSCSPISGHRSVSWYQQTPGQGLQFLFEYFSETQRNKGNFPGRFSGRQFSNSRSEMNVSTLELGDSALYLCASSLEGGPGSNQPQHFGDGTRLSIL.

This clone was seen only a few times. The V gene is TRBV13, the J gene TRBJ1-2; 7 bases are a match to TRBD1. Looked up from germline, CDR1 is PRHDT and CDR2 is FYEKMQ (reference sequence). CDR3 size: 14 residues. After removal of 5 bases from V and 5 bases from J, the junction contained 8 bases not matched to a gene. The DNA of the CDR3 is TGTGCCAGCAGCACAAACCGGGACAGATATGGCTACACCTTC. Residues: CASSTNRDRYGYTF.

The chain joins TRBV27 to TRBJ2-2, with TRBD1 matching over 12 bases. CDR1 and CDR2 (germline): MNHEY, SMNVEV (reference sequence). The CDR3 length is 19 residues. J was trimmed by 1 base and V by 2 bases; bases with no gene match: 8. The CDR3 region is CASSLIRDRGLGNTGELFF. In DNA, the CDR3 is TGTGCCAGCAGTTTAATCCGGGACAGGGGGCTAGGGAACACCGGGGAGCTGTTTTTT.

This chain connects TRBV5-3 to TRBJ2-1, with 11 bases lining up with TRBD2. TRBV5-3 counts as an open reading frame of uncertain function. The CDR3 has 18 residues. V was clipped by 1 base and J by 8 bases; unmatched bases: 14. CDR3 loop: CARSLFGASGRLFHEQFF. The CDR3 DNA reads TGTGCCAGAAGCTTGTTTGGGGCTAGCGGGAGGCTCTTCCATGAGCAGTTCTTC.

This chain joins TRBV6-6 and TRBJ2-2, with D possibly matching TRBD1 (6 bases). Trimming took off 5 bases at V and 7 bases at J, with 17 bases between the two ends. Germline values: CDR1 MNHNY, CDR2 SVGAGI (reference sequence). The length of the CDR3 is 15 residues. Here the CDR3 DNA reads TGTGCCAGCAGTCAAACCCGACAGGCGGTCGGGGAGCTGTTTTTT. It encodes CASSQTRQAVGELFF.

The J gene is TRBJ2-7, the V gene TRBV27; a weak D match, TRBD2 (6 bases). CDR3 length: 16 residues. The V and J ends lost 5 bases and 0 bases respectively, with 17 bases between them. CDR1 MNHEY and CDR2 SMNVEV come from the germline V gene (reference sequence). The CDR3 sequence is CASSHSSGLSSYEQYF. In DNA, the CDR3 is TGTGCCAGCAGTCACTCGAGCGGGCTAAGCTCCTACGAGCAGTACTTC.

The chain combines TRBV30 with TRBJ2-5; TRBD2 is a possible D gene (6 bases). Trimming removed 1 base from V and 4 bases from J, with 16 bases in between. The CDR3 totals 15 residues. Germline loops: CDR1 GTSNPN, CDR2 SVGIG (reference sequence). This CDR3 reads CAWSGWGEVRETQYF. The CDR3 coding sequence is TGTGCCTGGAGTGGTTGGGGGGAGGTTCGAGAGACCCAGTACTTC.

The chain uses TRBV19 and TRBJ2-3; 16 bases are a match to TRBD2. The trim removed 7 bases at V and 3 bases at J, leaving 19 bases unmatched. Germline CDR1 LNHDA, CDR2 SQIVND (reference sequence). This CDR3 spans 21 amino acids. CDR3 protein: CASKGYPGLAGGYPSTDTQYF. The CDR3 DNA follows: TGTGCCAGTAAAGGGTACCCGGGACTAGCGGGGGGGTACCCCTCTACAGATACGCAGTATTTT.

The rearrangement links TRBV6-1 to TRBJ2-5; possibly TRBD2 for D (6 bases). Germline V gene data show CDR1 as MNHNS and CDR2 as SASEGT. The CDR3 extends over 14 amino acids. V lost 5 bases, J lost 5 bases, and 15 bases lay in between. The CDR3 DNA reads as TGTGCCAGCAGTACGGGGGTGATCCTGGAGACCCAGTACTTC. Translating gives CASSTGVILETQYF.

This sequence joins TRBV5-6 and TRBJ1-5; TRBD1 agrees at 11 bases. The CDR3 runs 15 residues. Germline trimming cut 5 bases from V and 7 bases from J; bases unmatched to any gene: 8. The germline V gene encodes CDR1 SGHDT and CDR2 YYEEEE. The CDR3, as DNA: TGTGCCAGCAGTGGACAGGGGGCGCCGGAACAGCCCCAGCATTTT. Translating gives CASSGQGAPEQPQHF.

This rearrangement joins TRBV28 to TRBJ2-7; tentative D call: TRBD2 (6 bases). The V end lost 1 base, the J end lost 5 bases, and 12 bases lay between the germline ends. The germline V gene encodes CDR1 MDHEN and CDR2 SYDVKM. The CDR3 runs to 14 residues. The CDR3, as DNA: TGTGCCAGCAGTTTATTGGCGGGAATCGACGAGCAGTACTTC. Translating it yields CASSLLAGIDEQYF.

The CDR3 spells CASSRIDRSYEQYF. The DNA for the CDR3 is TGTGCCAGCAGCCGGATCGACAGGTCCTACGAGCAGTACTTC. The chain is built from TRBV5-6 and TRBJ2-7; a weak D match, TRBD1 (6 bases). Germline V gene data show CDR1 as SGHDT and CDR2 as YYEEEE. There are 14 residues in the CDR3. Trimming pared 4 bases from V and 1 base from J, leaving 12 bases between.

The chain is built from TRBV11-3 and TRBJ2-6; D perhaps matches TRBD1 (6 bases). Deletions cut 4 bases from V and 0 bases from J, with 22 bases between. The CDR3 sequence is 20 residues long. Germline V CDR1 and CDR2: SGHNT, YENEEA. The CDR3 region is CASSYDYRALLTSGANVLTF. The CDR3 nucleotides read TGTGCCAGCAGCTACGACTACAGGGCCCTACTGACCTCTGGGGCCAACGTCCTGACTTTC.

This chain joins TRBV9 and TRBJ2-2; 14 bases align to TRBD2. CDR3 size: 19 residues. Germline CDR1 is SGDLS and CDR2 is YYNGEE. J lost 5 bases, V lost 0 bases, and 9 bases had no gene match. CDR3 sequence reads: CASSVEGLAGAYPTGELFF. Written as DNA, the CDR3 is TGTGCCAGCAGCGTAGAGGGACTAGCGGGGGCCTACCCAACCGGGGAGCTGTTTTTT.

The chain joins TRBV30 to TRBJ1-2; D may be TRBD1 (6 bases). Germline CDR1 GTSNPN, CDR2 SVGIG (reference sequence). Trimming took 0 bases from V and 7 from J, leaving 15 bases between them. The CDR3 contains 14 residues. The CDR3 region is CAWSVWGGPLGYTF. The CDR3 coding sequence is TGTGCCTGGAGTGTTTGGGGGGGCCCCCTTGGCTACACCTTC.

V gene TRBV7-9 combines with J gene TRBJ2-1, with a weak D call TRBD2 (6 bases). Trimming left V 3 bases short and J 1 base short, with 10 bases between. The CDR3 extends over 15 amino acids. Germline CDR1 reads SEHNR; CDR2 reads FQNEAQ (reference sequence). In DNA, the CDR3 is TGTGCCAGCAGCTTTCGCGGGGCTTCCTACAATGAGCAGTTCTTC. Encoded protein: CASSFRGASYNEQFF.

The gene calls are TRBV6-1 and TRBJ2-1, with 7 bases fitting TRBD1. CDR3 size: 15 residues. Germline CDR1 is MNHNS and CDR2 is SASEGT. Trimming took 6 bases from V and 0 from J; bases not matched to a gene: 5. The CDR3 bases are TGTGCCAGCAGAGCCGGGACAGACTCCTACAATGAGCAGTTCTTC. This translates into CASRAGTDSYNEQFF.

The rearrangement links TRBV30 to TRBJ2-7; tentatively, D is TRBD2 (6 bases). Trimming removed 0 bases at V and 3 bases at J, with 15 bases between. This CDR3 has 15 amino acids. The V gene's germline CDR1 is GTSNPN and CDR2 SVGIG (reference sequence). CDR3 sequence reads: CAWSVIAVGSYEQYF. CDR3 nucleotides: TGTGCCTGGAGTGTAATAGCGGTGGGTAGCTACGAGCAGTACTTC.

This clone appeared once. The V gene is TRBV29-1, the J gene TRBJ1-2; 8 nucleotides match TRBD1. Trimming at V came to 5 bases and at J to 0 bases, leaving 2 bases not matched to a gene. This CDR3 spans 13 amino acids. Germline CDR1 is SQVTM and CDR2 is ANQGSEA. The CDR3 region has the DNA TGCAGCGTTCAGGGGGCACCTAACTATGGCTACACCTTC. Its protein is CSVQGAPNYGYTF.